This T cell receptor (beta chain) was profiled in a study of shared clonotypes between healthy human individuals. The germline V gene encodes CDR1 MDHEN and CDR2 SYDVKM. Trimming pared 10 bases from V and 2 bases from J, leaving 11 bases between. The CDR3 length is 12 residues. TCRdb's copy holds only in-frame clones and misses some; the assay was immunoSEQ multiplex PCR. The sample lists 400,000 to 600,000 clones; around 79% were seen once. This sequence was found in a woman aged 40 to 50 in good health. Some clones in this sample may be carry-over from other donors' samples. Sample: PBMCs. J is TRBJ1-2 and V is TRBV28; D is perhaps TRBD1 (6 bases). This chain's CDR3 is CAISQGNYGYTF. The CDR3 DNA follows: TGTGCCATTTCCCAGGGGAACTATGGCTACACCTTC.